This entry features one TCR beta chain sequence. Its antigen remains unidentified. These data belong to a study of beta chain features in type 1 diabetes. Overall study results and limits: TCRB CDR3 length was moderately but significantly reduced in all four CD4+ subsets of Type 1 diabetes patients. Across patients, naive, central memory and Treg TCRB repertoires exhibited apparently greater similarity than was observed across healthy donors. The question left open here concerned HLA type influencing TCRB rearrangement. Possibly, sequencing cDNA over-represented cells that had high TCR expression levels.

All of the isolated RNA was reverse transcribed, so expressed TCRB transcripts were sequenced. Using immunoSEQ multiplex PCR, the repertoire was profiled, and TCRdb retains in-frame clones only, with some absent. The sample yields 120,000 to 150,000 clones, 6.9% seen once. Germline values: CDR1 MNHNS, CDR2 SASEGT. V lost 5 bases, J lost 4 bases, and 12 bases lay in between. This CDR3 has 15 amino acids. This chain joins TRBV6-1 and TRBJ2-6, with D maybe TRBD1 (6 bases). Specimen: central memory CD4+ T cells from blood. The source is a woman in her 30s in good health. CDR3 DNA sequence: TGTGCCAGCAGTTCATCAGGGGTAGGGGCCAACGTCCTGACTTTC. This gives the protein CASSSSGVGANVLTF.